This passage covers 21 T cell receptor beta chains from one sample sequenced in a study of T cell responses to AZD1222 COVID-19 vaccine. The table came from immunoSEQ multiplex PCR; TCRdb's copy has only in-frame clones and leaves some out. This sample has about 120,000 clones, with more than 75% found just once. The sample consisted of peripheral blood, taken on day 0 of AZD1222 vaccination. The receptors stem from an adult in good health.

The chain is built from TRBV28 and TRBJ2-7, with D possibly matching TRBD1 (6 bases). V was pared by 10 bases and J by 5 bases, with 21 bases between. CDR3 length: 14 amino acids. Germline V CDR1 and CDR2: MDHEN, SYDVKM. CDR3 region: CATRPGTFADEQYF. The CDR3 region has the DNA TGTGCCACCCGTCCCGGGACATTTGCGGACGAGCAGTACTTC.

The rearrangement links TRBV19 to TRBJ2-6, with D tentatively TRBD2 (6 bases). Trimming took 7 bases from V and 4 from J, leaving 14 bases between them. This CDR3 has 15 residues. The germline CDR1 and CDR2 sequences are LNHDA and SQIVND (reference sequence). CDR3 loop: CASIKGGAGANVLTF. The CDR3, as DNA: TGTGCCAGTATCAAGGGAGGAGCAGGGGCCAACGTCCTGACTTTC.

V and J are TRBV5-1 and TRBJ2-2; 10 bases fit TRBD2. Germline V gene sequence: CDR1 SGHRS, CDR2 YFSETQ. This CDR3 is 16 amino acids long. Trimming took 4 bases from V and 3 from J; bases not matched to a gene: 6. This CDR3 is CASSHTSGADTGELFF. The CDR3 nucleotides are TGCGCCAGCAGCCACACTAGCGGGGCGGACACCGGGGAGCTGTTTTTT.

The chain joins TRBV9 to TRBJ2-7; D is possibly TRBD2 (6 bases). The V gene's germline CDR1 is SGDLS and CDR2 YYNGEE. This CDR3 has 15 residues. Trimming shortened V by 3 bases and J by 3 bases, and 16 bases separated the two germline ends. The CDR3 is CASSETGTSNYEQYF. CDR3 DNA sequence: TGTGCCAGCAGCGAAACCGGGACTTCAAACTACGAGCAGTACTTC.

V and J are TRBV7-9 and TRBJ2-3; no reliable D call. Trimming took 5 bases from V and 3 from J, leaving 18 bases between them. Germline V gene sequence: CDR1 SEHNR, CDR2 FQNEAQ (reference sequence). The CDR3 covers 16 residues. CDR3 region: CASSPRAAQNTDTQYF. In DNA form, the CDR3 reads TGTGCCAGCAGCCCCCGGGCCGCCCAAAATACAGATACGCAGTATTTT. Full variable domain (remainder filled in from reference TRBV7-9 and TRBJ2-3): DTGVSQNPRHKITKRGQNVTFRCDPISEHNRLYWYRQTLGQGPEFLTYFQNEAQLEKSRLLSDRFSAERPKGSFSTLEIQRTEQGDSAMYLCASSPRAAQNTDTQYFGPGTRLTVL.

This clone turned up a few times. The gene calls are TRBV19 and TRBJ1-4; D possibly corresponds to TRBD1 (6 bases). V shed 7 bases and J shed 8 bases, with 23 bases lying between them. Germline assignment: CDR1 LNHDA and CDR2 SQIVND (reference sequence). The CDR3 extends over 16 amino acids. CDR3 amino acids: CASTPSGTLGGEKLFF. The CDR3 nucleotides are TGTGCCAGTACCCCGAGCGGGACACTGGGAGGGGAAAAACTGTTTTTT.

The V and J genes are TRBV7-2 and TRBJ2-1; 8 bases match TRBD2. V was pared by 2 bases and J by 5 bases, with 8 bases of the junction left unmatched. CDR1 is SGHTA and CDR2 is FQGNSA in the germline V gene. There are 16 residues in the CDR3. This chain's CDR3 is CASSLRFSGKDNEQFF. The CDR3 nucleotides are TGTGCCAGCAGCTTAAGGTTTAGCGGGAAAGACAATGAGCAGTTCTTC.

There are a few counts of this clone. The gene calls are TRBV2 and TRBJ2-5; D might be TRBD1 or TRBD2, each matching 5 bases. CDR3 length equals 17 residues. Trimming pared 6 bases from V and 1 base from J, leaving 21 bases between. The germline CDR1 and CDR2 sequences are SNHLY and FYNNEI. The CDR3: CASRGFSGAISQETQYF. Here the CDR3 DNA reads TGTGCCAGCAGAGGGTTCTCCGGGGCCATCTCCCAAGAGACCCAGTACTTC.

This sequence joins TRBV2 and TRBJ2-1; 7 bases align to TRBD1. The CDR3 covers 14 residues. V shed 2 bases and J 5 bases; nucleotides not matched to a gene: 3. Germline assignment: CDR1 SNHLY and CDR2 FYNNEI. The CDR3 spells CASSEKTGNNEQFF. The DNA of the CDR3 is TGTGCCAGCAGTGAAAAGACAGGGAACAATGAGCAGTTCTTC.

The CDR3 loop reads CASSLVKGQGPHEQYF. The DNA for the CDR3 is TGTGCCAGCAGCTTAGTAAAGGGACAGGGTCCCCACGAGCAGTACTTC. The V gene is TRBV7-8, the J gene TRBJ2-7; 9 nucleotides match TRBD1. The CDR3 covers 16 residues. Germline trimming cut 1 base from V and 5 bases from J; bases unmatched to any gene: 9. Looked up from germline, CDR1 is SGHVS and CDR2 is FQNEAQ.

The chain carries TRBV5-3 and TRBJ2-7, with 9 bases aligning to TRBD2. TRBV5-3 is classed as an ORF, of uncertain function. The CDR3 spans 17 residues. V trimming: 4 bases; J trimming: 0 bases; junction bases outside the gene matches: 11. CDR3 in DNA: TGTGCCAGAAGCGGCGGGCGCTTGCGGGAGGGCTCCTACGAGCAGTACTTC. Translation gives CARSGGRLREGSYEQYF.

V gene TRBV11-2 combines with J gene TRBJ2-5, with D perhaps assigned TRBD1 or TRBD2 (5 bases each). This CDR3 contains 17 residues. Germline CDR1 and CDR2: SGHAT and FQNNGV. Between the trimmed V and J ends, which lost 2 bases and 2 bases, there was a span of 18 bases. CDR3 DNA sequence: TGTGCCAGCAGCTTAACCGGGGCCATCCCCTTACAAGAGACCCAGTACTTC. Translating gives CASSLTGAIPLQETQYF.

The chain uses TRBV7-9 and TRBJ2-7, with a weak D call TRBD2 (6 bases). This CDR3 is 13 amino acids long. Germline-derived CDR1 and CDR2 are SEHNR and FQNEAQ (reference sequence). Deletions cut 5 bases from V and 1 base from J, with 9 bases between. The CDR3 sequence is CASSPRGSYEQYF. The CDR3 DNA sequence: TGTGCCAGCAGCCCCCGGGGGTCCTACGAGCAGTACTTC.

DNA for the CDR3: TGTGCCAGCAGTTCAACCTCGCTAACCCAGTACTTC. Residues: CASSSTSLTQYF. The chain combines TRBV5-4 with TRBJ2-5; D uncertain. The CDR3 contains 12 residues. V lost 5 bases, J lost 8 bases, and 13 bases lay in between. Germline CDR1 is SGHNT and CDR2 is YYREEE (reference sequence).

V is TRBV9 and J is TRBJ1-2; D remains ambiguous. This CDR3 comprises 13 residues. Trimming cost V 3 bases and J 2 bases, with 8 bases left between them. The germline CDR1 and CDR2 sequences are SGDLS and YYNGEE. The CDR3: CASSGAANYGYTF. The CDR3 bases are TGTGCCAGCAGCGGAGCGGCAAACTATGGCTACACCTTC. The whole variable domain, filled in from reference TRBV9 and TRBJ1-2, reads DSGVTQTPKHLITATGQRVTLRCSPRSGDLSVYWYQQSLDQGLQFLIQYYNGEERAKGNILERFSAQQFPDLHSELNLSSLELGDSALYFCASSGAANYGYTFGSGTRLTVV.

The V call is TRBV19, the J call TRBJ2-2; 7 bases map to TRBD1. The CDR3 runs 12 residues. Germline V CDR1 and CDR2: LNHDA, SQIVND (reference sequence). The J segment lost 7 bases and the V segment lost 5 bases, leaving 1 base of the junction unmatched. The CDR3 sequence: CASSYRGGELFF. In DNA form, the CDR3 reads TGTGCCAGTAGTTACAGGGGCGGGGAGCTGTTTTTT.

The V call is TRBV27, the J call TRBJ1-2, with unresolved D. V was pared by 1 base and J by 8 bases, with 17 bases between. Germline loops: CDR1 MNHEY, CDR2 SMNVEV (reference sequence). This CDR3 spans 15 amino acids. CDR3 nucleotide sequence: TGTGCCAGCAGTTTATTTAGTACTGGGGATCAAGGCTACACCTTC. Protein sequence: CASSLFSTGDQGYTF.

The chain uses TRBV6-2 or TRBV6-3 and TRBJ2-3; 8 bases map to TRBD1. The CDR3 has 15 residues. Losses at the gene ends were 6 bases for V and 0 bases for J; bases not matched to a gene: 5. Germline V gene sequence: CDR1 MNHEY, CDR2 SVGEGT. The CDR3 sequence: CASSHRGISTDTQYF. CDR3 nucleotides: TGTGCCAGCAGCCACAGGGGGATTAGCACAGATACGCAGTATTTT.

The V and J genes are TRBV19 and TRBJ2-2; 12 bases map to TRBD2. V dropped 5 bases and J dropped 3; count of bases not matched to a gene: 4. The CDR3 length is 16 residues. CDR1 and CDR2 from the germline V gene are LNHDA and SQIVND (reference sequence). The CDR3 sequence is CASSGLAGRDTGELFF. The CDR3 DNA sequence: TGTGCCAGTAGTGGACTAGCGGGAAGGGACACCGGGGAGCTGTTTTTT.

V usage is TRBV19 and J usage is TRBJ1-5; the match to TRBD1 covers 7 bases. After removal of 6 bases from V and 2 bases from J, the junction contained 4 bases not matched to a gene. From germline, CDR1 is LNHDA and CDR2 SQIVND (reference sequence). There are 14 residues in the CDR3. CDR3 in amino acids: CASRAGGGNQPQHF. In DNA, the CDR3 is TGTGCCAGTAGGGCAGGGGGTGGCAATCAGCCCCAGCATTTT.

The J gene is TRBJ1-4, the V gene TRBV5-3; D is undetermined. TRBV5-3 is noted as an ORF with a role that remains uncertain. V was clipped by 4 bases and J by 6 bases, with 22 bases between them. The CDR3 sequence is 17 residues long. DNA for the CDR3: TGTGCCAGAAGCCCCGATGCCGTGGACTTGAGCGATGAAAAACTGTTTTTT. It specifies CARSPDAVDLSDEKLFF.